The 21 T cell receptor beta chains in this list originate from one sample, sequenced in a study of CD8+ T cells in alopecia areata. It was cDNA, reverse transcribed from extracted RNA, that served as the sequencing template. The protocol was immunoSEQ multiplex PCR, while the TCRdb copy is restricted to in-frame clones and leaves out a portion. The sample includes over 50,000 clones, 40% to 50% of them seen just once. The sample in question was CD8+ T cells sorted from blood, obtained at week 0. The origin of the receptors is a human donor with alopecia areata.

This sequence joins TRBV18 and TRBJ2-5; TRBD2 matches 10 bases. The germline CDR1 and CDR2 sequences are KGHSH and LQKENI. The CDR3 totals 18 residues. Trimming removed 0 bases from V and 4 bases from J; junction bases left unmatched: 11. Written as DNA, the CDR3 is TGTGCCAGCTCACCACCGTTACTAGCGGGACCTCCCACAGAGACCCAGTACTTC. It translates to CASSPPLLAGPPTETQYF.

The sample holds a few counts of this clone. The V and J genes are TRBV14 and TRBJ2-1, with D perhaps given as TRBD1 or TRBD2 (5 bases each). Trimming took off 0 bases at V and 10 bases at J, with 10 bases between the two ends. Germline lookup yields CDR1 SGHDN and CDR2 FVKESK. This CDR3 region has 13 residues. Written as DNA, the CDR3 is TGTGCCAGCAGCCAAGATATTGGGACGGAGCAGTTCTTC. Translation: CASSQDIGTEQFF.

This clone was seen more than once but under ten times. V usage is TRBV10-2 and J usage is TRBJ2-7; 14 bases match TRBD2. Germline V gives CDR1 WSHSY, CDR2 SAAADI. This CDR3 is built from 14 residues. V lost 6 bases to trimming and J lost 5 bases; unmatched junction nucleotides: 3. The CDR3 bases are TGCGCCAGCAGGACTAGCGGGAGGGTCAACGAGCAGTACTTC. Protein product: CASRTSGRVNEQYF.

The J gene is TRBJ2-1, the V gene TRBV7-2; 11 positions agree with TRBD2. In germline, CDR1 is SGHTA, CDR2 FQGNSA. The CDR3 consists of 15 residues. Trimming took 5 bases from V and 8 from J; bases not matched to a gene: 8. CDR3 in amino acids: CASSRTSGSLDEQFF. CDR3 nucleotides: TGTGCCAGCAGCAGAACTAGCGGGAGTTTGGATGAGCAGTTCTTC.

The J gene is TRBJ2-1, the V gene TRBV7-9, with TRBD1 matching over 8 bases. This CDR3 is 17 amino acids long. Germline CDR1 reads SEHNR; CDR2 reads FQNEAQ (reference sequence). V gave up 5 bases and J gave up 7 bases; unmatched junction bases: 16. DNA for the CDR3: TGTGCCAGCAGCCCATCAACCGGACAGGGCTACCGGAATGAGCAGTTCTTC. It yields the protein CASSPSTGQGYRNEQFF. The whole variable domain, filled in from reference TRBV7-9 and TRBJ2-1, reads DTGVSQNPRHKITKRGQNVTFRCDPISEHNRLYWYRQTLGQGPEFLTYFQNEAQLEKSRLLSDRFSAERPKGSFSTLEIQRTEQGDSAMYLCASSPSTGQGYRNEQFFGPGTRLTVL.

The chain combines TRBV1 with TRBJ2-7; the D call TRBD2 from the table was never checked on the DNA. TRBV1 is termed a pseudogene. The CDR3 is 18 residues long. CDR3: CTSSQETRGGSAGYEQYF. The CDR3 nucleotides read TGCACCAGCAGCCAAGAAACTCGGGGGGGTAGCGCCGGTTACGAGCAGTACTTC.

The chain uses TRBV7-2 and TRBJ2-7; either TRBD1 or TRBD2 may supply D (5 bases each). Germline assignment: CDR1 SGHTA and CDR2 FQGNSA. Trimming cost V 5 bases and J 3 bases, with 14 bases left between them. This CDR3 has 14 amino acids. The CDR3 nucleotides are TGTGCCAGCAGCGGGGGTATTGTTAGCTACGAGCAGTACTTC. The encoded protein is CASSGGIVSYEQYF.

The CDR3 DNA sequence: TGTGCCAGCAGTGAGTACAGGGCGGGTGAGCAGTTCTTC. It is translated as CASSEYRAGEQFF. The V gene is TRBV6-4, the J gene TRBJ2-1; D perhaps matches TRBD1 (6 bases). Germline loops: CDR1 MRHNA, CDR2 SNTAGT. The CDR3 runs 13 residues. V dropped 3 bases and J dropped 9 bases, with 12 bases sitting between them.

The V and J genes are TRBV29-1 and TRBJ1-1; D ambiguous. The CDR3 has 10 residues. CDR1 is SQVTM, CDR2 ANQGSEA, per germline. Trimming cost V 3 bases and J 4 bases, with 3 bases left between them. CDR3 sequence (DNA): TGCAGCGTTGATGTCACTGAAGCTTTCTTT. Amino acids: CSVDVTEAFF.

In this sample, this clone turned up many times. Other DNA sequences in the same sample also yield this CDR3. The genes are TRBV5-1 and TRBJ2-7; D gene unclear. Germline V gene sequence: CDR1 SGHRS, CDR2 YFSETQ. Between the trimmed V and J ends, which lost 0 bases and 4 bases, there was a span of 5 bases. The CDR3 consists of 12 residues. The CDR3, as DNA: TGCGCCAGCAGCTTGGGTGCTTACGAGCAGTACTTC. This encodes CASSLGAYEQYF.

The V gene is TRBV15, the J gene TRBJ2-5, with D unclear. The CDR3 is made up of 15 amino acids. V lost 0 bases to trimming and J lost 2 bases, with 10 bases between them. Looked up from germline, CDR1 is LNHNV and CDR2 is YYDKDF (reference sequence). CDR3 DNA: TGTGCCACCAGCAGAGATCGAACTTTTCAAGAGACCCAGTACTTC. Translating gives CATSRDRTFQETQYF.

The CDR3 here is CATSKGREPNNQPQHF. The DNA for the CDR3 is TGTGCCACCAGCAAGGGGAGGGAACCCAACAATCAGCCCCAGCATTTT. This sequence joins TRBV15 and TRBJ1-5, with D tentatively TRBD1 (5 bases). Trimming took off 4 bases at V and 3 bases at J, with 16 bases between the two ends. Per the germline V gene, CDR1 is LNHNV and CDR2 is YYDKDF (reference sequence). The CDR3 loop spans 16 amino acids. The full variable domain, rest sourced from reference TRBV15 and TRBJ1-5, is DAMVIQNPRYQVTQFGKPVTLSCSQTLNHNVMYWYQQKSSQAPKLLFHYYDKDFNNEADTPDNFQSRRPNTSFCFLDIRSPGLGDTAMYLCATSKGREPNNQPQHFGDGTRLSIL.

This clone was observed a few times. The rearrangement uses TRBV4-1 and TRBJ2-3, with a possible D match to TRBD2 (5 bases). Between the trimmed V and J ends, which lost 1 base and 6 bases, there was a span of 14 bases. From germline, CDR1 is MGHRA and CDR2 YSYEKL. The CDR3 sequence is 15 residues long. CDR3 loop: CASSQVLAMLDTQYF. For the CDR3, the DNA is TGCGCCAGCAGCCAAGTCCTAGCCATGCTCGATACGCAGTATTTT.

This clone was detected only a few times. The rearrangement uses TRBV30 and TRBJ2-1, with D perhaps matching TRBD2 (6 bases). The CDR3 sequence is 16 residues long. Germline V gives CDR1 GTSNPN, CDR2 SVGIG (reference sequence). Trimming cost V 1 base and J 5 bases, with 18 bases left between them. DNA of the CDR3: TGTGCCTGGAGTGACGGACCTCCGGGACTCCACAATGAGCAGTTCTTC. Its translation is CAWSDGPPGLHNEQFF.

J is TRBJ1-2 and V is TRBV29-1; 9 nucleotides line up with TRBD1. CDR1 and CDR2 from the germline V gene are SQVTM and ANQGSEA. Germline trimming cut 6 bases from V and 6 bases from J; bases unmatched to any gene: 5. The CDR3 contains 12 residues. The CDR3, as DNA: TGCAGCGTCGTCGGGACAGGGCATGGCTACACCTTC. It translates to CSVVGTGHGYTF. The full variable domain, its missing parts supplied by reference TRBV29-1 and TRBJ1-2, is SAVISQKPSRDICQRGTSLTIQCQVDSQVTMMFWYRQQPGQSLTLIATANQGSEATYESGFVIDKFPISRPNLTFSTLTVSNMSPEDSSIYLCSVVGTGHGYTFGSGTRLTVV.

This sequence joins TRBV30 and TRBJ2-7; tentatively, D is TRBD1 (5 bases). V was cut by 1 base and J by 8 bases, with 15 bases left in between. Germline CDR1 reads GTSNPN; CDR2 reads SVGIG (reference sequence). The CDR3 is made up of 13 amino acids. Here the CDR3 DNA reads TGTGCCTGGAGTGGGCAGGGAATGATAAAGCAGTACTTC. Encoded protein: CAWSGQGMIKQYF.

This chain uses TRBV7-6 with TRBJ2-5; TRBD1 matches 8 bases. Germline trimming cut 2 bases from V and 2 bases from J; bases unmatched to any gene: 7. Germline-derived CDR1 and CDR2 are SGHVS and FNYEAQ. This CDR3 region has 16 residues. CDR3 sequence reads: CASSLRQGAYQETQYF. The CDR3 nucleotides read TGTGCCAGCAGCTTAAGGCAGGGGGCCTATCAAGAGACCCAGTACTTC. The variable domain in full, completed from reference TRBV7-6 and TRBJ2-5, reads GAGVSQSPRYKVTKRGQDVALRCDPISGHVSLYWYRQALGQGPEFLTYFNYEAQQDKSGLPNDRFSAERPEGSISTLTIQRTEQRDSAMYRCASSLRQGAYQETQYFGPGTRLLVL.

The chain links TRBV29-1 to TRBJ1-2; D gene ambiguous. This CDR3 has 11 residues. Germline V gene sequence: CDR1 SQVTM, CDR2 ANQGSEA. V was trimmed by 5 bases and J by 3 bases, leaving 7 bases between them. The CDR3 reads CSVPADYGYTF. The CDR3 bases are TGCAGCGTTCCCGCTGACTATGGCTACACCTTC.

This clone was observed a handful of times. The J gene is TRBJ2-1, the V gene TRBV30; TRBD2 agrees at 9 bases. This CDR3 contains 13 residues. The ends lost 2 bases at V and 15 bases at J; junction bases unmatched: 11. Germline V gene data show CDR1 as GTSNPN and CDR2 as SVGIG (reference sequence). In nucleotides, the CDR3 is TGTGCCTGGAGTCAGTTTGTTAGCGGGAGTGTGTTCTTC. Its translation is CAWSQFVSGSVFF.

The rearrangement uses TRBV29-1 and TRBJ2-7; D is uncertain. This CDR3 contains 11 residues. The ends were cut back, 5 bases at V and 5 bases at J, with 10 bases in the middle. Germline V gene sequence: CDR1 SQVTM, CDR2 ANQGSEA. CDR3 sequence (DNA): TGCAGCGTTAACAGAGGCCACGAGCAGTACTTC. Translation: CSVNRGHEQYF.

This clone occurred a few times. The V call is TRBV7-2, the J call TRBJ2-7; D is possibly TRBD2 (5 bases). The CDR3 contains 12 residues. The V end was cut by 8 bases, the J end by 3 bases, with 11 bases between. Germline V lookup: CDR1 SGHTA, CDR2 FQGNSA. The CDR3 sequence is CASGPGVYEQYF. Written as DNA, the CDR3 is TGTGCCAGCGGGCCCGGGGTCTACGAGCAGTACTTC.